Below, 20 T cell receptor beta chains from the same sample are listed, as sequenced in a study of early T cells in non-severe SARS-CoV-2 infection. TCRdb passed the 5' RACE reads through MiXCR, listing each CDR3 protein once. The profile covers over 30,000 distinct CDR3 sequences, with under 6% appearing a single time and approximately 14% taken by the ten largest. The sample was whole blood. These receptor sequences come from an adult who was a healthcare worker with PCR-confirmed SARS-CoV-2 infection or an uninfected control (not recorded which).

This clonotype was seen repeatedly, ten times or more. The V call is TRBV7-7, the J call TRBJ2-3, with D perhaps being TRBD1 or TRBD2 (5 bases each). The V and J ends lost 1 base and 2 bases respectively, with 7 bases between them. The CDR3 length is 14 residues. The germline V gene has CDR1 SSHAT and CDR2 FNYEAQ (reference sequence). CDR3 in DNA: TGTGCCAGCAGCTTAGTTGGGACCACAGATACGCAGTATTTT. Translating gives CASSLVGTTDTQYF.

For this clonotype: Being one base from a much bigger clone, this may be a read error. This chain joins TRBV7-6 and TRBJ2-7, with a weak D call TRBD2 (6 bases). Germline CDR1 reads SGHVS; CDR2 reads FNYEAQ. This CDR3 spans 14 amino acids. This CDR3 is CTSSPGTGTYEQYF. The CDR3 DNA follows: TGTACCAGCAGCCCCGGGACTGGGACCTACGAGCAGTACTTC.

A few counts support this clonotype. The rearrangement joins TRBV15 to TRBJ2-7; perhaps D is TRBD1 or TRBD2 (5 bases each). Germline-derived CDR1 and CDR2 are LNHNV and YYDKDF (reference sequence). CDR3 size: 15 residues. V lost 3 bases and J lost 0, with 12 bases in between. Here the CDR3 reads CATSRRGVGSYEQYF. The CDR3 coding sequence is TGTGCCACCAGCAGGAGGGGCGTGGGCTCCTACGAGCAGTACTTC.

This clonotype was seen a few times. The V gene is TRBV30, the J gene TRBJ1-1, with D unclear. CDR3 length: 14 amino acids. V lost 0 bases to trimming and J lost 1 base, with 9 bases between them. Germline CDR1 is GTSNPN and CDR2 is SVGIG (reference sequence). CDR3 nucleotide sequence: TGTGCCTGGAGTGTTCCGGAGGGGAACACTGAAGCTTTCTTT. Protein: CAWSVPEGNTEAFF. Based on the CDR3 plus reference TRBV30 and TRBJ1-1, the full variable domain is SQTIHQWPATLVQPVGSPLSLECTVEGTSNPNLYWYRQAAGRGLQLLFYSVGIGQISSEVPQNLSASRPQDRQFILSSKKLLLSDSGFYLCAWSVPEGNTEAFFGQGTRLTVV.

This clonotype has a count of ten or more. This chain connects TRBV20-1 to TRBJ2-3; D might be TRBD1 (6 bases). Trimming left V 0 bases short and J 0 bases short, with 13 bases between. Per the germline V gene, CDR1 is DFQATT and CDR2 is SNEGSKA (reference sequence). CDR3 length equals 16 residues. In DNA form, the CDR3 reads TGCAGTGCTAGAGACCTAGGGACAACTAGCACAGATACGCAGTATTTT. Translating it yields CSARDLGTTSTDTQYF.

This clonotype was found many times. The rearrangement uses TRBV11-2 and TRBJ2-7; tentative D call: TRBD2 (5 bases). V lost 2 bases and J lost 4, with 12 bases in between. The CDR3 extends over 14 amino acids. From germline, CDR1 is SGHAT and CDR2 FQNNGV. In DNA form, the CDR3 reads TGTGCCAGCAGCTTAAGAAACGGGGTGTACGAGCAGTACTTC. Residues: CASSLRNGVYEQYF.

This clonotype was detected only a few times. The gene calls are TRBV27 and TRBJ1-6; D is undetermined. The CDR3 is made up of 12 amino acids. V dropped 3 bases and J dropped 6 bases, with 3 bases sitting between them. Germline CDR1 and CDR2: MNHEY and SMNVEV (reference sequence). Written as DNA, the CDR3 is TGTGCCAGCAGTTTCAGTAATTCACCCCTCCACTTT. As protein: CASSFSNSPLHF.

This clonotype was observed a few times. V and J are TRBV5-5 and TRBJ1-5; maybe TRBD1 (5 bases). Trimming took off 4 bases at V and 0 bases at J, with 11 bases between the two ends. The germline CDR1 and CDR2 sequences are SGHKS and YYEKEE (reference sequence). The CDR3 has 15 residues. The CDR3 nucleotides are TGTGCCAGCAGCGTCGACAGCTATAGCAATCAGCCCCAGCATTTT. Protein sequence: CASSVDSYSNQPQHF.

The sample holds many counts of this clonotype. The chain couples TRBV29-1 to TRBJ2-1; no reliable D call. Germline V lookup: CDR1 SQVTM, CDR2 ANQGSEA. The CDR3 spans 10 residues. The germline V and J ends were trimmed by 4 bases and 7 bases, with 5 bases remaining between them. The chain's CDR3 is CSVAHNEQFF. Here the CDR3 DNA reads TGCAGCGTTGCCCATAATGAGCAGTTCTTC.

This chain connects TRBV7-2 to TRBJ2-7; weak D call: TRBD1 (5 bases). V dropped 5 bases and J dropped 0 bases, with 11 bases sitting between them. This CDR3 is built from 14 residues. The germline V gene has CDR1 SGHTA and CDR2 FQGNSA. CDR3 coding DNA: TGTGCCAGCAGCAGCGACAGTAGCTCCTACGAGCAGTACTTC. Protein: CASSSDSSSYEQYF.

This rearrangement joins TRBV7-9 to TRBJ1-2, with 7 bases matching TRBD1. V shed 1 base, J shed 8 bases, and the junction held 10 bases outside the gene matches. CDR1 and CDR2 from the germline V gene are SEHNR and FQNEAQ (reference sequence). There are 15 residues in the CDR3. The CDR3 sequence: CASSLVRSGTDGYTF. CDR3 bases: TGTGCCAGCAGCTTAGTAAGATCCGGGACAGACGGCTACACCTTC.

This clonotype was detected a few times. This chain uses TRBV4-3 with TRBJ2-7; a possible D gene is TRBD1 (5 bases). The CDR3 has 14 amino acids. V dropped 1 base and J dropped 1 base, with 8 bases sitting between them. Per germline, CDR1 LGHNA and CDR2 YSLEER. The CDR3 spells CASSQGGASYEQYF. The CDR3, as DNA: TGCGCCAGCAGCCAAGGGGGCGCTTCCTACGAGCAGTACTTC.

In this sample, this clonotype turned up a few times. The rearrangement links TRBV4-1 to TRBJ1-6; no clear D. The CDR3 runs to 17 residues. Germline CDR1 is MGHRA and CDR2 is YSYEKL. Deletions cut 1 base from V and 5 bases from J, with 15 bases between. CDR3 coding DNA: TGCGCCAGCAGCCAAGCCCGGGATGGTCTAAATAATTCACCCCTCCACTTT. This gives the protein CASSQARDGLNNSPLHF.

This clonotype is medium-sized (0.01 to 0.1%) within its sample. The chain employs TRBV6-5 and TRBJ2-7, with D possibly TRBD2 on 6 matching bases. Germline V lookup: CDR1 MNHEY, CDR2 SVGAGI. The length of the CDR3 is 16 residues. The V end was cut by 0 bases, the J end by 5 bases, with 17 bases between. Here the CDR3 reads CASSYSAGTGAHEQYF. In nucleotides, the CDR3 is TGTGCCAGCAGTTACTCGGCCGGGACGGGAGCCCACGAGCAGTACTTC.

This clonotype was recorded many times. V usage is TRBV7-3 and J usage is TRBJ1-2; 7 bases align to TRBD1. The CDR3 extends over 16 amino acids. Looked up from germline, CDR1 is SGHTA and CDR2 is FQGTGA. J was trimmed by 6 bases and V by 6 bases; bases with no gene match: 16. CDR3 DNA: TGTGCCAGCAGGACCCGGGACAGTCCCAGGGGTGATGGCTACACCTTC. Its translation: CASRTRDSPRGDGYTF.

This clonotype was observed a handful of times. V is TRBV12-3 or TRBV12-4 and J is TRBJ1-1; no clear D gene. There are 14 residues in the CDR3. V lost 4 bases and J lost 4, with 13 bases in between. The CDR3 loop is CASSSGRGGTEAFF. The CDR3 DNA follows: TGTGCCAGCAGTTCTGGACGGGGAGGCACTGAAGCTTTCTTT.

In its sample, this clonotype was seen many times. This rearrangement joins TRBV19 to TRBJ1-5; D may be TRBD1 (6 bases). V was pared by 7 bases and J by 3 bases, with 13 bases between. In germline, CDR1 is LNHDA, CDR2 SQIVND (reference sequence). The CDR3 has 14 residues. The CDR3 is CASNDRINNQPQHF. Here the CDR3 DNA reads TGTGCCAGTAATGACAGGATCAACAATCAGCCCCAGCATTTT.

This clonotype was counted only a few times. The chain joins TRBV5-1 to TRBJ2-1; no firm D call. Per the germline V gene, CDR1 is SGHRS and CDR2 is YFSETQ. This CDR3 region has 14 residues. The V gene lost 0 bases and the J gene lost 3 bases, with 7 bases spanning the gap. CDR3 sequence (DNA): TGCGCCAGCAGCTTGGCGCAGCTCTACAATGAGCAGTTCTTC. This gives the protein CASSLAQLYNEQFF.

This clonotype was observed at least ten times. The chain has TRBV29-1 and TRBJ1-1; possibly TRBD1 for D (6 bases). The CDR3 has 17 residues. The V gene lost 4 bases and the J gene lost 0 bases, with 21 bases spanning the gap. CDR1 SQVTM and CDR2 ANQGSEA come from the germline V gene. Here the CDR3 DNA reads TGCAGCGTTGCATACGGGGGCGCGGGATGGATGAACACTGAAGCTTTCTTT. Protein sequence: CSVAYGGAGWMNTEAFF.

This clonotype has a count of ten or more. The chain links TRBV30 to TRBJ1-6, with TRBD1 as a possible D gene (5 bases). V was pared by 6 bases and J by 8 bases, with 14 bases between. The V gene's germline CDR1 is GTSNPN and CDR2 SVGIG (reference sequence). This CDR3 spans 13 amino acids. The CDR3 DNA follows: TGTGCCTGCAAGCCGGACATTTATTCACCCCTCCACTTT. The encoded protein is CACKPDIYSPLHF.